A single sample gave rise to the 18 T cell receptor beta chains below, sequenced in a study of T cells in Graves' hyperthyroidism and ophthalmopathy. There were TCR beta CDR3 regions amplified from RNA transcripts. Using the HTBI primer set, a first-round RT-PCR was run on the TCR CDR3. TCRdb reanalysed the multiplex PCR reads using MiXCR and keeps one entry per CDR3 protein. The sample has fewer than 850,000 distinct CDR3 sequences; approximately 15% are singletons. The source material was blood. These receptors were collected from a man aged 50 to 59 with Graves' hyperthyroidism.

About this clonotype: The junction departs from germline at one end; a sequencing error may be responsible. The V gene is TRBV6-5, the J gene TRBJ1-2, with no clear D. The germline gives CDR1 MNHEY, CDR2 SVGAGI. This CDR3 comprises 14 residues. The CDR3: CASSYGAGPYVYTF. The CDR3 DNA reads as TGTGCCAGCAGTTACGGCGCAGGACCATATGTCTACACCTTC.

A few counts support this clonotype. This sequence joins TRBV20-1 and TRBJ2-7; the match to TRBD1 covers 12 bases. Germline assignment: CDR1 DFQATT and CDR2 SNEGSKA (reference sequence). The CDR3 sequence is 15 residues long. V shed 3 bases, J shed 5 bases, and the junction held 8 bases outside the gene matches. The CDR3 sequence: CSARATGTGGDEQYF. In DNA, the CDR3 is TGCAGTGCTAGGGCCACCGGGACAGGGGGCGACGAGCAGTACTTC.

This clonotype was seen only a few times. The rearrangement joins TRBV3-1 to TRBJ2-7; D unclear. CDR1 is LGHDT, CDR2 YNNKEL, per germline (reference sequence). The V gene lost 5 bases and the J gene lost 4 bases, with 9 bases spanning the gap. The CDR3 runs to 12 residues. The CDR3 loop is CASSFGRYEQYF. The CDR3 bases are TGTGCCAGCAGCTTTGGACGGTACGAGCAGTACTTC.

This clonotype was observed at least ten times. This chain joins TRBV2 and TRBJ2-5; D remains unclear. The V end lost 1 base, the J end lost 6 bases, and 0 bases lay between the germline ends. Looked up from germline, CDR1 is SNHLY and CDR2 is FYNNEI. This CDR3 spans 10 amino acids. This CDR3 reads CASSEETQYF. DNA of the CDR3: TGTGCCAGCAGTGAAGAGACCCAGTACTTC.

The chain combines TRBV29-1 with TRBJ2-7; 9 nucleotides align to TRBD2. The CDR3 covers 14 residues. Germline CDR1 reads SQVTM; CDR2 reads ANQGSEA. The V and J ends lost 7 bases and 3 bases, in that order; junction bases with no gene match: 10. CDR3 sequence: CSAPASGTYYEQYF. The CDR3, as DNA: TGCAGCGCCCCCGCTAGCGGGACCTACTACGAGCAGTACTTC.

This clonotype was detected many times. The rearrangement uses TRBV28 and TRBJ1-1; 8 bases line up with TRBD1. Germline V CDR1 and CDR2: MDHEN, SYDVKM. The CDR3 loop spans 14 amino acids. J lost 10 bases, V lost 5 bases, and 12 bases had no gene match. Here the CDR3 DNA reads TGTGCCAGCAGTATCTCACAGGGGGTCGTGGGAGCTTTCTTT. It codes for CASSISQGVVGAFF.

This clonotype was recorded a few times. A read error may account for a junction end that differs from germline. The rearrangement joins TRBV4-1 to TRBJ1-1; D possibly corresponds to TRBD1 (5 bases). Germline V gene data show CDR1 as MGHRA and CDR2 as YSYEKL. The CDR3 sequence is 14 residues long. The chain's CDR3 is CASSKDRLNTEAFF. DNA of the CDR3: TGCGCCAGCAGCAAAGACAGATTGAACACTGAAGCTTTCTTT.

The CDR3 is CASSRQKGPNYEQYF. The CDR3 DNA follows: TGTGCCAGCAGCCGACAGAAAGGCCCGAACTACGAGCAGTACTTC. The rearrangement uses TRBV14 and TRBJ2-7; D possibly corresponds to TRBD1 (5 bases). The V end was cut by 4 bases, the J end by 3 bases, with 16 bases between. The CDR3 length is 15 residues. The germline CDR1 and CDR2 sequences are SGHDN and FVKESK.

This clonotype was seen repeatedly, ten times or more. The gene calls are TRBV30 and TRBJ1-2, with D uncertain. V was trimmed by 3 bases and J by 3 bases, leaving 11 bases between them. The germline V gene has CDR1 GTSNPN and CDR2 SVGIG (reference sequence). CDR3 length: 13 residues. CDR3 nucleotides: TGTGCCTGGAGGGACGGCCGCTACTATGGCTACACCTTC. Translation: CAWRDGRYYGYTF.

This clonotype was observed at least ten times. The chain is built from TRBV2 and TRBJ2-2, with D unresolved. V lost 7 bases and J lost 6, with 12 bases in between. Germline lookup yields CDR1 SNHLY and CDR2 FYNNEI. The CDR3 covers 13 residues. CDR3 in amino acids: CASIWLTAGELFF. For the CDR3, the DNA is TGTGCCAGCATTTGGCTCACGGCCGGGGAGCTGTTTTTT.

To note about this clonotype: Being one base from a much bigger clone, this may be a read error. The V call is TRBV5-8, the J call TRBJ1-1; TRBD1 matches at 7 bases. J was trimmed by 1 base and V by 4 bases; bases with no gene match: 4. Per germline, CDR1 SGHTS and CDR2 YDEGEE. This CDR3 has 14 residues. CDR3 region: CASSARDRNTEAFF. CDR3 nucleotide sequence: TGTGCCAGCAGCGCCCGGGACAGGAACACTGAAGCTTTCTTT.

This clonotype was observed at least ten times. CDR3 DNA: TGTGCCAGCAGTTTATCTCCGTTTAACTATGGCTACACCTTC. Translated: CASSLSPFNYGYTF. The chain joins TRBV27 to TRBJ1-2; unclear D gene. Germline-derived CDR1 and CDR2 are MNHEY and SMNVEV (reference sequence). Trimming took off 0 bases at V and 1 base at J, with 6 bases between the two ends. The length of the CDR3 is 14 residues.

Ten or more counts support this clonotype. V gene TRBV27 combines with J gene TRBJ2-1; 10 positions match TRBD2. Germline lookup yields CDR1 MNHEY and CDR2 SMNVEV (reference sequence). The trim removed 3 bases at V and 0 bases at J, leaving 5 bases unmatched. This CDR3 spans 17 amino acids. In nucleotides, the CDR3 is TGTGCCAGCAGTTTCCTCTCTAGCGGGAGCTCCTACAATGAGCAGTTCTTC. This sequence encodes CASSFLSSGSSYNEQFF.

A word on this clonotype: A much bigger clone sits one base away, suggesting this may be a read error. J is TRBJ2-1 and V is TRBV20-1; 7 bases match TRBD2. CDR3 size: 16 residues. The V gene's germline CDR1 is DFQATT and CDR2 SNEGSKA (reference sequence). CDR3 bases: TGCAGTGCTAGAGCCAGGGCTAGCGGTCTCTACAATGAGCAGCTCTTC. This gives the protein CSARARASGLYNEQLF.

This clonotype was seen at least ten times. The chain has TRBV28 and TRBJ2-5; D might be TRBD1 (5 bases). The CDR3 length is 15 residues. Trimming removed 5 bases at V and 2 bases at J, with 15 bases between. Per the germline V gene, CDR1 is MDHEN and CDR2 is SYDVKM. The DNA of the CDR3 is TGTGCCAGCAGTAGCTCATGGACAAAACAAGAGACCCAGTACTTC. Translating gives CASSSSWTKQETQYF.

The chain carries TRBV29-1 and TRBJ1-2; 9 bases are shared with TRBD1. V lost 0 bases, J lost 4 bases, and 3 bases stayed unmatched. The CDR3 sequence is 14 residues long. Looked up from germline, CDR1 is SQVTM and CDR2 is ANQGSEA. CDR3 residues: CSVEDRDRAYGYTF. The CDR3 region has the DNA TGCAGCGTTGAAGATAGGGACAGGGCCTATGGCTACACCTTC.

The chain links TRBV5-5 to TRBJ2-7, with unresolved D. Germline V lookup: CDR1 SGHKS, CDR2 YYEKEE (reference sequence). V shed 1 base and J shed 2 bases, with 7 bases lying between them. The CDR3 consists of 13 residues. The CDR3 protein is CASSLLSPYEQYF. CDR3 nucleotide sequence: TGTGCCAGCAGCTTGTTATCTCCCTACGAGCAGTACTTC.

The chain is built from TRBV24-1 and TRBJ2-6, with no clear D. CDR1 KGHDR and CDR2 SFDVKD come from the germline V gene. The V gene lost 6 bases and the J gene lost 0 bases, with 8 bases spanning the gap. This CDR3 region has 15 residues. The CDR3 nucleotides are TGTGCCACCAGTCAAGCGAGCTCTGGGGCCAACGTCCTGACTTTC. Encoded protein: CATSQASSGANVLTF.